This TCR beta chain was sequenced in a study of blood T cells in healthy people across ages. Every sample yielded at least 6.5 million isolated PBMCs. This CDR3 contains 16 residues. V was trimmed by 1 base and J by 3 bases, leaving 13 bases between them. CDR1 LGHNA and CDR2 YSLEER come from the germline V gene. Study-wide findings and caveats: Changes in expanded clonotypes were possibly confounded, as the CMV status of donors was unknown.

On this clonotype: Its antigen is not identified.

It was with a sample-barcoded 5' primer and a J-beta primer mix that a second PCR of about 7 to 12 cycles was run. Template switching added a 12-random-nucleotide identifier to every cDNA molecule. Each CDR3 protein is one row after TCRdb ran MiXCR on the 5' RACE reads. The table records 700,000 to 950,000 distinct CDR3 sequences, 58% of them present only once. The TCR originated in a man aged 25-40 years in good health. The chain recombines TRBV4-3 with TRBJ2-4; maybe TRBD1 (5 bases). The sequenced material came from blood. The CDR3 here is CASSQGTTVGKNIQYF. The CDR3 DNA follows: TGCGCCAGCAGCCAAGGGACGACAGTAGGCAAAAACATTCAGTACTTC.